What follows is one T cell receptor beta chain and its context. The antigen remains undetermined. Other DNA sequences from this sample encode an identical CDR3 as well. This entry comes from a study of cytomegalovirus exposure and HLA in healthy donors. Study results and limitations: Most TCR beta V segments were productive about 90% or about 30% of the time in an earlier analysis.

PCR primers comprised 60 Vbeta and 13 Jbeta primers. TCRdb's copy holds only in-frame clones and misses some; the assay was immunoSEQ multiplex PCR. The sample lists some 140,000 clones; more than 75% were seen once. Germline values: CDR1 MNHEY, CDR2 SMNVEV (reference sequence). The CDR3 runs to 18 residues. The germline V and J ends were trimmed by 6 bases and 0 bases, with 23 bases remaining between them. The source material was PBMCs. This clonotype was sampled from a male donor in good health and CMV-seronegative. The chain carries TRBV27 and TRBJ1-1, with D perhaps TRBD1 (5 bases). The chain's CDR3 is CASRLLRISGQMNTEAFF. DNA for the CDR3: TGTGCCAGCAGGCTGTTGAGGATATCAGGACAAATGAACACTGAAGCTTTCTTT.